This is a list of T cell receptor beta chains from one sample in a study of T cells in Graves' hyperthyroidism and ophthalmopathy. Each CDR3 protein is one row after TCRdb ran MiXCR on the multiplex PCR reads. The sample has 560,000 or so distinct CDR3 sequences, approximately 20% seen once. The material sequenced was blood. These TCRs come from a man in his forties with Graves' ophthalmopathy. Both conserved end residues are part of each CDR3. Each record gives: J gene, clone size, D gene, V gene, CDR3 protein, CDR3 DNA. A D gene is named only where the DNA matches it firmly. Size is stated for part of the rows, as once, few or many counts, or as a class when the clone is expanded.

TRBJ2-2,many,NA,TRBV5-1,CASSDTGELFF,TGTGCCAGCAGCGACACCGGGGAGCTGTTTTTT
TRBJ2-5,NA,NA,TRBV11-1,CASSSQTVYQETQYF,TGTGCCAGCAGCTCCCAGACAGTTTACCAAGAGACCCAGTACTTC
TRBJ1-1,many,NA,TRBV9,CASSAFGANTEAFF,TGTGCCAGCAGCGCGTTCGGGGCGAACACTGAAGCTTTCTTT
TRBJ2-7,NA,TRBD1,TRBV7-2,CASTQDWGQGSYEQYF,TGTGCCAGCACCCAAGATTGGGGACAGGGATCCTACGAGCAGTACTTC
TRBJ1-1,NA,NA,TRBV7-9,CASSSTAVAPTEAFF,TGTGCCAGCAGCTCAACCGCCGTGGCCCCCACTGAAGCTTTCTTT
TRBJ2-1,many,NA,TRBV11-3,CASSLVLGTEQFF,TGTGCCAGCAGCTTAGTACTGGGGACTGAGCAGTTCTTC
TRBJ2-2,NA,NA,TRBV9,CASKFRSSDGELFF,TGTGCCAGCAAATTCCGATCATCGGACGGGGAGCTGTTTTTT
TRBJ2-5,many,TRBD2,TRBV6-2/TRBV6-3,CASSLGLRTSGAGWTQYF,TGTGCCAGCAGTCTTGGACTGAGGACTAGCGGAGCGGGGTGGACCCAGTACTTC
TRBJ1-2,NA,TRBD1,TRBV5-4,CASSTSRGRDYGYTF,TGTGCCAGCAGCACCTCCAGGGGGCGCGACTATGGCTACACCTTC
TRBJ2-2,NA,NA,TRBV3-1,CASSQGGEGELFF,TGTGCCAGCAGCCAAGGCGGGGAGGGGGAGCTGTTTTTT
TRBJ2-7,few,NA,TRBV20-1,CSAGPGQIYYEQYF,TGCAGTGCTGGACCCGGCCAGATCTACTACGAGCAGTACTTC
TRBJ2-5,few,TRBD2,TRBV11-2,CASSSGGTSGRKVTQYF,TGTGCCAGCAGCTCCGGCGGGACTAGCGGGAGGAAGGTGACCCAGTACTTC
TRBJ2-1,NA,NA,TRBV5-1,CASSPRRGSINEQFF,TGCGCCAGCAGTCCTCGGAGGGGGTCAATAAATGAGCAGTTCTTC
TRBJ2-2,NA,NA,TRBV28,CASIGFPAWGELFF,TGTGCCAGCATTGGGTTCCCTGCGTGGGGGGAGCTGTTTTTT
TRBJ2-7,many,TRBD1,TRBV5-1,CASSLGTGKEQYF,TGCGCCAGCAGCTTAGGGACAGGGAAAGAGCAGTACTTC
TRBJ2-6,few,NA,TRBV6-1,CASSNGGKGANVLTF,TGTGCCAGCAGTAACGGGGGTAAAGGGGCCAACGTCCTGACTTTC
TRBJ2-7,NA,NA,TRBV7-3,CASSLLPGLYEQYF,TGTGCCAGCAGTCTTCTTCCGGGATTGTACGAGCAGTACTTC
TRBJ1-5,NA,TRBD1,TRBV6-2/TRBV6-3,CATEDRGRQPQHF,TGTGCCACCGAGGACAGGGGGCGTCAGCCCCAGCATTTT